Presented here are 4 T cell receptor beta chains from one specimen sequenced in a study of blood T cell repertoires in COVID-19. The data were produced by immunoSEQ multiplex PCR, yet TCRdb's version contains in-frame clones alone and is incomplete. The data show some 220,000 clones, about three quarters seen once. The source material was peripheral blood. Receptors originate from a woman between 70 and 85 years old with acute or convalescent COVID-19.

J is TRBJ2-5 and V is TRBV19; D is perhaps TRBD2 (5 bases). The CDR3 totals 14 residues. Between the trimmed V and J ends, which lost 6 bases and 2 bases, there was a span of 13 bases. Germline CDR1 reads LNHDA; CDR2 reads SQIVND (reference sequence). CDR3: CASSESRGQETQYF. The CDR3 nucleotides read TGTGCCAGTAGCGAATCTCGGGGACAAGAGACCCAGTACTTC.

J is TRBJ2-3 and V is TRBV7-3; the D gene is possibly TRBD2 (6 bases). Trimming removed 3 bases from V and 4 bases from J, with 11 bases in between. Germline CDR1 and CDR2: SGHTA and FQGTGA. The CDR3 loop spans 14 amino acids. CDR3 nucleotides: TGTGCCAGCAGCTTTGCGGGGCGGGCAGATACGCAGTATTTT. This encodes CASSFAGRADTQYF. The whole variable domain, remainder taken from reference TRBV7-3 and TRBJ2-3, is GAGVSQTPSNKVTEKGKYVELRCDPISGHTALYWYRQSLGQGPEFLIYFQGTGAADDSGLPNDRFFAVRPEGSVSTLKIQRTERGDSAVYLCASSFAGRADTQYFGPGTRLTVL.

The rearrangement uses TRBV29-1 and TRBJ2-2; TRBD1 might be the D (5 bases). CDR1 is SQVTM, CDR2 ANQGSEA, per germline. CDR3 length: 11 amino acids. Trimming left V 5 bases short and J 8 bases short, with 9 bases between. CDR3 in DNA: TGCAGCGTTCTGCAGGGTGGGGAGCTGTTTTTT. Translation: CSVLQGGELFF.

The rearrangement uses TRBV2 and TRBJ1-2; no reliable D call. V lost 7 bases to trimming and J lost 3 bases, with 9 bases between them. CDR3 size: 12 residues. CDR1 and CDR2 from the germline V gene are SNHLY and FYNNEI. CDR3 sequence reads: CASKKQDYGYTF. The CDR3 DNA sequence: TGTGCCAGCAAGAAACAAGACTATGGCTACACCTTC.